What follows describes a single TCR beta chain. Its specificity is not known. Method: immunoSEQ multiplex PCR; TCRdb's copy keeps in-frame clones and lacks some. The sample yields 95,000 to 100,000 clones, approximately 84% seen once. These data originate in a study of T cell responses to AZD1222 COVID-19 vaccine. Study at large: Analyses pooled second doses at about 4 or about 12 weeks. General study results and limits: The repertoires were collected only after the peak T cell response. Spike-specific TCR breadth and depth went up after people got two AZD1222 doses.

The TCR comes from an adult in good health. Sequences were derived from peripheral blood, sampled on day 0 of AZD1222 vaccination.

Here the CDR3 DNA reads TGTGCCAGCAGCTTCCTAGCGGACTACGAGCAGTACTTC. Protein: CASSFLADYEQYF. The V and J genes are TRBV5-8 and TRBJ2-7, with 7 positions matching TRBD2. Trimming cost V 2 bases and J 3 bases; bases outside gene matches: 2. The CDR3 totals 13 residues. Germline-derived CDR1 and CDR2 are SGHTS and YDEGEE.